This entry concerns a single T cell receptor (beta chain). These data belong to a study of T cell responses to AZD1222 COVID-19 vaccine. Germline values: CDR1 SGHDT, CDR2 YYEEEE. V was cut by 5 bases and J by 5 bases, with 13 bases left in between. The CDR3 length is 13 residues. Using immunoSEQ multiplex PCR, the repertoire was profiled, and TCRdb retains in-frame clones only, with some absent. Of more than 50,000 clones detected, 80% to 90% appear once; the ten largest clones hold around 19%. The genes are TRBV5-6 and TRBJ2-5; a possible D gene is TRBD2 (5 bases). Sequencing was performed on peripheral blood, taken on day 0 of AZD1222 vaccination. This receptor was taken from an adult in good health. The CDR3 loop reads CASSQQTKETQYF. CDR3 sequence (DNA): TGTGCCAGCAGTCAACAGACTAAGGAGACCCAGTACTTC.